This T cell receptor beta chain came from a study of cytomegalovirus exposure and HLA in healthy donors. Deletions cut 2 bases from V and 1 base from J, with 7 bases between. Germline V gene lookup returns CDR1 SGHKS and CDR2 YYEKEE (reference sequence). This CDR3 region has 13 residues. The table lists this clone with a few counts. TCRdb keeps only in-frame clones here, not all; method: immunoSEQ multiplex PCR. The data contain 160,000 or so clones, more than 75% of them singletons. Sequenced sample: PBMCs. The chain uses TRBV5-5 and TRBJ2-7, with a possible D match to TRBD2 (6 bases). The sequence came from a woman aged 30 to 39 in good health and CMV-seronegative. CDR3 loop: CASSLRESYEQYF. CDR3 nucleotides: TGTGCCAGCAGCTTACGGGAGTCCTACGAGCAGTACTTC. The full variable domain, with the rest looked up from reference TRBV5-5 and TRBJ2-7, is DAGVTQSPTHLIKTRGQQVTLRCSPISGHKSVSWYQQVLGQGPQFIFQYYEKEERGRGNFPDRFSARQFPNYSSELNVNALLLGDSALYLCASSLRESYEQYFGPGTRLTVT.